This entry concerns a single T cell receptor beta chain. TEMRA cells were FACS-enriched, while CD8+ and CD4+ T cells were negatively isolated. This sample stems from a study of CD8 T cells in Susac syndrome. V was clipped by 6 bases and J by 8 bases, with 11 bases between them. This CDR3 spans 12 amino acids. From germline, CDR1 is LGHNT and CDR2 FRNRAP. Random hexamers were used to reverse transcribe an amount of about 0.45 to 1 ug RNA. The authors amplified TCR beta CDR3 across 54 Vbeta and 13 Jbeta using immunoSEQ multiplex PCR. Each CDR3 protein is one row after TCRdb ran MiXCR on the immunoSEQ multiplex PCR reads. This repertoire shows under 200,000 distinct CDR3 sequences, 85% to 95% found once; its top ten account for approximately 0.11%.

The source of this sequence is a human donor with Susac syndrome. The specimen was CD4+ T cells from PBMCs. J is TRBJ2-1 and V is TRBV12-5; D gene ambiguous. This CDR3 reads CASGTPRDEQFF. The DNA for the CDR3 is TGTGCTAGTGGGACCCCGAGAGATGAGCAGTTCTTC.